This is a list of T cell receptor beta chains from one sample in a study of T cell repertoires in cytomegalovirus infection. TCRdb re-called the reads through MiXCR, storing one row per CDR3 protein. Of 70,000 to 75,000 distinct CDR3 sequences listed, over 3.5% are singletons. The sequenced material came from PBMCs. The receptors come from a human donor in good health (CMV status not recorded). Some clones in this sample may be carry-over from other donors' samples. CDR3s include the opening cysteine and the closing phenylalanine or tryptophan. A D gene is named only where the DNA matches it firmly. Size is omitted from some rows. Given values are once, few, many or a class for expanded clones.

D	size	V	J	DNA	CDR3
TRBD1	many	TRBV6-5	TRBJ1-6	TGTGCCAGCAGTTACACTTTAACAGGGGGGAGCTCCTATAATTCACCCCTCCACTTT	CASSYTLTGGSSYNSPLHF
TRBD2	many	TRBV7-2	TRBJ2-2	TGTGCCAGCAGCCCGCGGTCCCTAGCGGGTGGGACCGGGGAGCTGTTTTTT	CASSPRSLAGGTGELFF
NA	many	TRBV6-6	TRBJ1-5	TGTGCCAGCAGTCCATCCCAGGCAGGCGATCAGCCCCAGCATTTT	CASSPSQAGDQPQHF
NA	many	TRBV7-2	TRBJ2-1	TGTGCCAGCAGCTTCGGGGGACCCTCCTACAATGAGCAGTTCTTC	CASSFGGPSYNEQFF
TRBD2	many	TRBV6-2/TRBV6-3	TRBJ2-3	TGTGCCAGCAGCTCCCGCCGGGCGGGGGGGCTGGGCACAGATACGCAGTATTTT	CASSSRRAGGLGTDTQYF
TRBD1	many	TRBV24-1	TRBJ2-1	TGTGCCACCAGTGATTTTTTTTCAGGGGGTCGCAATGAGCAGTTCTTC	CATSDFFSGGRNEQFF
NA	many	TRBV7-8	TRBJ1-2	TGTGCCAGCAGCTCACAACCTGGACAGTATGGCTACACCTTC	CASSSQPGQYGYTF
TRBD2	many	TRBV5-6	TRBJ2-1	TGTGCCAGCAGCGCTAGCGGGGTCTCTACCCTTAGTGAGCAGTTCTTC	CASSASGVSTLSEQFF
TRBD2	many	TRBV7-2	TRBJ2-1	TGTGCCAGCAGCTTAGCTTCGACTAGCGGGGGGTACAATGAGCAGTTCTTC	CASSLASTSGGYNEQFF
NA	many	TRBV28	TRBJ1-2	TGTGCCAGCAGTTTTTCACAGGGAATTGGCTACACCTTC	CASSFSQGIGYTF
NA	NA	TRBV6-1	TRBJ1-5	TGTGCCAGCAGTGGAGCATTCAATCAGCCCCAGCATTTT	CASSGAFNQPQHF
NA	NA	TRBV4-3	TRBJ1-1	TGCGCAAGCAGCCCGCATAGGAACACTGCAGCTTTCTTT	CASSPHRNTAAFF
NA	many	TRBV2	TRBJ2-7	TGTGCCACCCAGGGCGGCAGCTCCTACGAGCAGTACTTC	CATQGGSSYEQYF
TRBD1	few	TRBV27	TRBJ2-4	TGTGCCAGCAGTTTGGGAACAGGGGAAAACATTCAGTACTTC	CASSLGTGENIQYF
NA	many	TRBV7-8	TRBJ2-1	TGTGCCAGCAGTCTTAGACAGATCAGAGCCTACAATGAGCAGTTCTTC	CASSLRQIRAYNEQFF
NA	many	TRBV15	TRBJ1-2	TGTGCCACCAGCAGAGATATAGTCCTTAAGAACTATGGCTACACCTTC	CATSRDIVLKNYGYTF
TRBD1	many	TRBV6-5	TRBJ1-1	TGTGCCAGCAGCTACTCCGGACAGGGCTACACTGAAGCTTTCTTT	CASSYSGQGYTEAFF
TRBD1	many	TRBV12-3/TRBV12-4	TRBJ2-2	TGTGCCAGCACCTACAGGGGTGGGAGCGGGGAGCTGTTTTTT	CASTYRGGSGELFF
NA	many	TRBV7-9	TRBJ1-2	TGTGCCAGCAGCTCCCGGGCCCAACCGGGCTATGGCTACACCTTC	CASSSRAQPGYGYTF
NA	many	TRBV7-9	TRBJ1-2	TGTGCCAGCAGCTCCGGTACGGCGGGGGCCTATGGCTACACCTTC	CASSSGTAGAYGYTF